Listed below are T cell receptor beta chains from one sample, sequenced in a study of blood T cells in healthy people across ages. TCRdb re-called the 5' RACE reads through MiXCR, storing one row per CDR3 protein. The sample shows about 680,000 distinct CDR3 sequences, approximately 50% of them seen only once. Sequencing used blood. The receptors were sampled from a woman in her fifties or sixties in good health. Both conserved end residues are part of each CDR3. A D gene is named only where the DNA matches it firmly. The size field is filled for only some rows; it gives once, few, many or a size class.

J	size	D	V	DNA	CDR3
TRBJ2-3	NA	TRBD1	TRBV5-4	TGTGCCAGCAGCTCCGGACAGGGGCGGGAGTGGGTCACAGATACGCAGTATTTT	CASSSGQGREWVTDTQYF
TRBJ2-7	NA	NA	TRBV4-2	TGTGCCAGCAGCCAAGAATCCGGGTTTCGTGAGCAGTACTTC	CASSQESGFREQYF
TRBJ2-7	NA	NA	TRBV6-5	TGTGCCAGCAGGAGCACCCCAACATCTACCTACGAGCAGTACTTC	CASRSTPTSTYEQYF
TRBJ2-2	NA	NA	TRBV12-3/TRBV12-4	TGTGCCAGCAGTGCAGTCCTAGCCAACACCGGGGAGCTGTTTTTT	CASSAVLANTGELFF
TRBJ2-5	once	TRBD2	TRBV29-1	TGCAGCGTTGAAGATTTGAGCGGGATACAGTTC	CSVEDLSGIQF
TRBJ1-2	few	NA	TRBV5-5	TGTGCCAGCAGCTTACACTATGGCTACACCTTC	CASSLHYGYTF
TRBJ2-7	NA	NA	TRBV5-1	TGCGCCAGCAGCCATTCCTCCTTCTACGAGCAGTACTTC	CASSHSSFYEQYF
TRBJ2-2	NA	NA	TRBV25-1	TGTGCCAGCAGTGAAATATTTACGGATTTGAGCACCGGGGAGCTGTTTTTT	CASSEIFTDLSTGELFF
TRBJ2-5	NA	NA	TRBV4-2	TGTGCCAACAGCCAAGAGCCGAGTTTAGGGGAGACCCAGTACTTC	CANSQEPSLGETQYF
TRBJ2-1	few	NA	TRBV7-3	TGTGCCAGCAGCTCAACAGTAGGTGGTGAGCAGTTCTTC	CASSSTVGGEQFF
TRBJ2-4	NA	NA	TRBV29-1	TGCAGCGTTGCCCTAGGAGGAAACATTCAGTACTTC	CSVALGGNIQYF
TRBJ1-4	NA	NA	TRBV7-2	TGTGCCAGCAGCTTAATGACAAATGAAAAACTGTTTTTT	CASSLMTNEKLFF
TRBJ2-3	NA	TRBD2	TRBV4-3	TGCGCCAGCAGCCAAGCGGCTAGCGGGATGAGCGCAGATACGCAGTATTTT	CASSQAASGMSADTQYF
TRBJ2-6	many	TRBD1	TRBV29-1	TGCAGCGTGACAGGGTCTGGGGCCAACGTCCTGACTTTC	CSVTGSGANVLTF
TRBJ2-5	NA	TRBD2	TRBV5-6	TGTGCCAGCAGCTTAATGGGACTAGCGGAACCCGGTTGGGAGACCCAGTACTTC	CASSLMGLAEPGWETQYF
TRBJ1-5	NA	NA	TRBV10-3	TGTGCCACGGGTCCCTCAGGGCAGCAGCCCCAGCATTTT	CATGPSGQQPQHF
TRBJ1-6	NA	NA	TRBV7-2	TGTGCCAGCAGCCGTAATGGGGGGTGGGAGTCACCCCTCCACTTT	CASSRNGGWESPLHF
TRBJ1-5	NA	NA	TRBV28	TGTGCCAGCAGTTTAGGCCAGGGGAATCAGCCCCAGCATTTT	CASSLGQGNQPQHF
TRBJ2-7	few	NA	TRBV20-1	TGCAGTGCTAGAGATGCCAGGGATTATGACGAGCAGTACTTC	CSARDARDYDEQYF
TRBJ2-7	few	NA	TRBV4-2	TGTGCCAGCAGCCAAGGGGCTCCTTTTAGCTCCTACGAGCAGTACTTC	CASSQGAPFSSYEQYF
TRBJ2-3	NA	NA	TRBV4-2	TGTGCCAGCAGCCCAAGAACAGGGCTACGCACAGATACGCAGTATTTT	CASSPRTGLRTDTQYF
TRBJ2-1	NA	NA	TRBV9	TGTGCCAGCAGCGTAGTGGGGGGACTGTGGGATAATGAGCAGTTCTTC	CASSVVGGLWDNEQFF
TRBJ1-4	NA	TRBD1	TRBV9	TGTGCCAGCAGCACCAGCGGACAGGGACGGGAAAAACTGTTTTTT	CASSTSGQGREKLFF
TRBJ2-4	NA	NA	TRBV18	TGTGCCAGCTCACCAGATGGGGGAAACATTCAGTACTTC	CASSPDGGNIQYF
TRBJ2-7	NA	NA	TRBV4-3	TGCGCCAGCAGCCAGGAGATAATGACGAGAATTATCTCCTACGAGCAGTACTTC	CASSQEIMTRIISYEQYF
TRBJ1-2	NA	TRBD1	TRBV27	TGTGCCAGAACAAACCGGGACAGGGGATTTGGCTACACCTTC	CARTNRDRGFGYTF
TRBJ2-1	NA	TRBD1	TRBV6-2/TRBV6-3	TGTGCCAGCAGTCTTGTACAGGGGACTGAGCAGTTCTTC	CASSLVQGTEQFF
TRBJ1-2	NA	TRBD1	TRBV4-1	TGCGCCAGCAGCCAAGATCCGACAGGGGCCCCACCCGACTATGGCTACACCTTC	CASSQDPTGAPPDYGYTF
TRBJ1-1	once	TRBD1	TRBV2	TGTGCCAGCAGTGCGGACAGGCGATTGAACACTGAAGCTTTCTTT	CASSADRRLNTEAFF
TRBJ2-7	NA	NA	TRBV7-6	TGTGCCAGCAGCTTTGATGATGGCAGCTCCTACGAGCAGTACTTC	CASSFDDGSSYEQYF
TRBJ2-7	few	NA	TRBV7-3	TGTGCCAGCAGCCCCGGCAATGCTAGAGCCTACGAGCAGTACTTC	CASSPGNARAYEQYF
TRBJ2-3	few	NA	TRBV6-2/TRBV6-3	TGTGCCAGCAGTGACCCCGGTCTCTCGGATACGCAGTATTTT	CASSDPGLSDTQYF
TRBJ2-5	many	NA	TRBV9	TGTGCCAGCAGCGTAGGGAGGGGGGGCCGAGAGACCCAGTACTTC	CASSVGRGGRETQYF
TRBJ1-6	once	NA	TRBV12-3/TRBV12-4	TGTGCCTGCAGAGGGAATTCACCCCTCCACTTT	CACRGNSPLHF
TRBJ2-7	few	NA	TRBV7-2	TGTGCCAGCAGCTTATACGCCAGGGGAACCTACGAGCAGTACTTC	CASSLYARGTYEQYF
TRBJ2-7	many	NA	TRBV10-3	TGTGCCATCAGTGAGTCAGGTACCATCTACGAGCAGTACTTC	CAISESGTIYEQYF